A single sample gave rise to the 28 T cell receptor beta chains below, sequenced in a study of blood T cell repertoires in COVID-19. The method was immunoSEQ multiplex PCR; TCRdb's version includes in-frame clones alone and lacks a portion of them. Here the sample spans some 240,000 clones, about 85% being singletons. The sequencing sample was made of PBMCs or T cells enriched from blood (not recorded which). The source is a woman in her 50s who had been exposed to COVID-19.

The chain links TRBV10-3 to TRBJ1-6, with unresolved D. The CDR3 is 15 amino acids. With 1 base removed from V and 7 bases from J, the gap between germline ends came to 11 bases. Germline CDR1 is ENHRY and CDR2 is SYGVKD. The CDR3: CAISEFPGDNSPLHF. As DNA, the CDR3 is TGTGCCATCAGTGAGTTTCCGGGAGACAATTCACCCCTCCACTTT.

The V call is TRBV5-4, the J call TRBJ2-2; 9 nucleotides match TRBD1. CDR1 is SGHNT, CDR2 YYREEE, per germline (reference sequence). The CDR3 length is 17 residues. V dropped 1 base and J dropped 7; count of bases not matched to a gene: 11. The CDR3 region is CASSLSGTGRRDGELFF. Here the CDR3 DNA reads TGTGCCAGCAGCTTGTCCGGGACAGGGCGTCGGGACGGGGAGCTGTTTTTT.

The chain couples TRBV27 to TRBJ1-1; weak D call: TRBD1 (5 bases). Germline lookup yields CDR1 MNHEY and CDR2 SMNVEV (reference sequence). The CDR3 sequence is 16 residues long. V was shortened by 4 bases and J by 1 base, with 16 bases between the two germline ends. The CDR3 loop reads CASSSPSVGGNTEAFF. DNA of the CDR3: TGTGCCAGCAGTTCCCCCTCTGTGGGGGGGAACACTGAAGCTTTCTTT.

The V gene is TRBV7-2, the J gene TRBJ2-1; D uncertain. The ends were cut back, 5 bases at V and 9 bases at J, with 14 bases in the middle. The CDR3 runs to 13 residues. Germline V gives CDR1 SGHTA, CDR2 FQGNSA. The CDR3 sequence: CASSPLVFVEQFF. The CDR3 coding sequence is TGTGCCAGCAGCCCTCTAGTATTCGTTGAGCAGTTCTTC. Supplemented by reference TRBV7-2 and TRBJ2-1, the full variable domain reads GAGVSQSPSNKVTEKGKDVELRCDPISGHTALYWYRQSLGQGLEFLIYFQGNSAPDKSGLPSDRFSAERTGGSVSTLTIQRTQQEDSAVYLCASSPLVFVEQFFGPGTRLTVL.

The V and J genes are TRBV2 and TRBJ1-5, with D perhaps matching TRBD1 (6 bases). Trimming took 2 bases from V and 5 from J, leaving 10 bases between them. Germline CDR1 reads SNHLY; CDR2 reads FYNNEI. This CDR3 is 14 amino acids long. CDR3 protein: CASSEHRDDQPQHF. CDR3 nucleotides: TGTGCCAGCAGTGAACACAGGGACGATCAGCCCCAGCATTTT.

This chain links TRBV5-6 with TRBJ2-7, with a possible D match to TRBD2 (6 bases). The germline gives CDR1 SGHDT, CDR2 YYEEEE. With 4 bases removed from V and 2 bases from J, the gap between germline ends came to 16 bases. The CDR3 sequence is 15 residues long. This CDR3 is CASSPRGGVAYEQYF. The CDR3 bases are TGTGCCAGCAGCCCCCGGGGCGGGGTTGCCTACGAGCAGTACTTC.

The chain links TRBV10-1 to TRBJ2-1; possible D gene TRBD2, 5 bases. This CDR3 comprises 13 residues. Looked up from germline, CDR1 is WNHNN and CDR2 is SYGVQD (reference sequence). The V and J ends lost 4 bases and 8 bases respectively, with 12 bases between them. The CDR3 DNA is TGCGCCAGCAGTGCCACTAGGAATTATGAGCAGTTCTTC. Translated: CASSATRNYEQFF.

This chain connects TRBV18 to TRBJ1-5; 10 nucleotides match TRBD1. V shed 3 bases and J 7 bases; nucleotides not matched to a gene: 3. This CDR3 is 14 amino acids long. Germline V gives CDR1 KGHSH, CDR2 LQKENI. The CDR3 DNA is TGTGCCAGCTCACCGGCGGGACAGGGGCAGCCCCAGCATTTT. It yields the protein CASSPAGQGQPQHF.

The V gene is TRBV27, the J gene TRBJ1-5, with TRBD1 matching over 7 bases. Germline loops: CDR1 MNHEY, CDR2 SMNVEV (reference sequence). J lost 2 bases, V lost 7 bases, and 11 bases had no gene match. The CDR3 sequence is 16 residues long. The CDR3: CASKTGAGMGNQPQHF. DNA for the CDR3: TGTGCCAGCAAAACAGGGGCGGGGATGGGCAATCAGCCCCAGCATTTT.

The rearrangement uses TRBV19 and TRBJ1-5, with 9 bases fitting TRBD1. The germline CDR1 and CDR2 sequences are LNHDA and SQIVND (reference sequence). Trimming removed 5 bases from V and 0 bases from J; junction bases left unmatched: 5. CDR3 length: 16 amino acids. The CDR3 region has the DNA TGTGCCAGTAGTTGGGGGACAGGGCGTAGCAATCAGCCCCAGCATTTT. Translated: CASSWGTGRSNQPQHF.

This clone was seen only a few times. V is TRBV5-6 and J is TRBJ2-7; D ambiguous. The germline V and J ends were trimmed by 2 bases and 5 bases, with 11 bases remaining between them. The CDR3 spans 13 residues. Germline V CDR1 and CDR2: SGHDT, YYEEEE. For the CDR3, the DNA is TGTGCCAGCAGCTTCCCGGGTAGCCACGAGCAGTACTTC. Translated, it gives CASSFPGSHEQYF.

The CDR3 reads CASSYAAYYEQYF. In DNA, the CDR3 is TGTGCCAGCAGTTACGCGGCCTACTACGAGCAGTACTTC. This chain uses TRBV6-2 or TRBV6-3 with TRBJ2-7; the D is unclear. The CDR3 is 13 amino acids. Germline V gives CDR1 MNHEY, CDR2 SVGEGT. Trimming took 2 bases from V and 3 from J, leaving 8 bases between them.

The chain joins TRBV19 to TRBJ1-5; no firm D call. This CDR3 has 15 amino acids. CDR1 is LNHDA and CDR2 is SQIVND in the germline V gene (reference sequence). V was trimmed by 4 bases and J by 4 bases, leaving 14 bases between them. The DNA of the CDR3 is TGTGCCAGTAGTAGCCTCACTGGACTGAATCAGCCCCAGCATTTT. Translated, it gives CASSSLTGLNQPQHF.

The rearrangement joins TRBV3-1 (or the pseudogene TRBV3-2) to TRBJ1-2; 9 bases agree with TRBD1. Trimming at V came to 0 bases and at J to 5 bases, leaving 4 bases not matched to a gene. Germline V CDR1 and CDR2: LGHDT, YNNKEL (reference sequence). This CDR3 is built from 15 residues. Here the CDR3 reads CASSQDTGQGYGYTF. The CDR3 DNA reads as TGTGCCAGCAGCCAAGATACCGGACAGGGGTATGGCTACACCTTC.

The gene calls are TRBV6-5 and TRBJ2-1; D might be TRBD2 (5 bases). The V gene lost 5 bases and the J gene lost 14 bases, with 19 bases spanning the gap. Germline lookup yields CDR1 MNHEY and CDR2 SVGAGI. CDR3 length: 13 residues. CDR3 coding DNA: TGTGCCAGCAGTACCCGACGGGAACGGGTGGAGTTCTTC. It codes for CASSTRRERVEFF.

The CDR3 coding sequence is TGTGCCAGCAGCTTCACGGACATATCTGGAAACACCATATATTTT. Its protein product is CASSFTDISGNTIYF. The chain uses TRBV7-4 and TRBJ1-3; maybe TRBD1 (5 bases). The germline CDR1 and CDR2 sequences are SGHVT and SQSDAQ. The CDR3 consists of 15 residues. Between the trimmed V and J ends, which lost 3 bases and 1 base, there was a span of 10 bases.

This clone has just one count. The chain uses TRBV9 and TRBJ1-2, with a tentative D call TRBD1 (5 bases). The V end was cut by 0 bases, the J end by 7 bases, with 13 bases between. CDR1 and CDR2 (germline): SGDLS, YYNGEE. The CDR3 extends over 14 amino acids. As DNA, the CDR3 is TGTGCCAGCAGCGTAGAGGAGGGGCTGCGTGGCTACACCTTC. This translates into CASSVEEGLRGYTF.

V and J are TRBV7-2 and TRBJ2-7, with D perhaps TRBD1 (5 bases). Germline lookup yields CDR1 SGHTA and CDR2 FQGNSA. V lost 1 base and J lost 6, with 13 bases in between. This CDR3 region has 14 residues. This CDR3 reads CASSLVGIQGEQYF. CDR3 bases: TGTGCCAGCAGCTTAGTAGGGATCCAGGGCGAGCAGTACTTC.

The DNA for the CDR3 is TGTGCCAGCAGCTTAGGAGTCTCTGGAAACACCATATATTTT. Encoded protein: CASSLGVSGNTIYF. The chain has TRBV7-2 and TRBJ1-3; D gene uncertain. Germline CDR1 SGHTA, CDR2 FQGNSA. The V and J ends lost 1 base and 0 bases respectively, with 4 bases between them. CDR3 size: 14 residues. Variable domain in full (rest from reference TRBV7-2 and TRBJ1-3): GAGVSQSPSNKVTEKGKDVELRCDPISGHTALYWYRQSLGQGLEFLIYFQGNSAPDKSGLPSDRFSAERTGGSVSTLTIQRTQQEDSAVYLCASSLGVSGNTIYFGEGSWLTVV.

V and J are TRBV29-1 and TRBJ1-3, with D uncertain. The CDR3 has 15 residues. V was trimmed by 5 bases and J by 0 bases, leaving 14 bases between them. Per the germline V gene, CDR1 is SQVTM and CDR2 is ANQGSEA. The CDR3 sequence is CSVKDAGSSGNTIYF. The CDR3 nucleotides read TGCAGCGTTAAGGATGCCGGGAGCTCTGGAAACACCATATATTTT.

The chain employs TRBV7-9 and TRBJ1-1; TRBD1 matches at 9 bases. CDR1 is SEHNR, CDR2 FQNEAQ, per germline (reference sequence). The CDR3 is 11 amino acids. Trimming took 8 bases from V and 7 from J; bases not matched to a gene: 2. The DNA of the CDR3 is TGTGCCAGCGGACAGGGGAGTGAAGCTTTCTTT. Translation: CASGQGSEAFF. The entire variable domain, with the rest obtained from reference TRBV7-9 and TRBJ1-1, is as follows: DTGVSQNPRHKITKRGQNVTFRCDPISEHNRLYWYRQTLGQGPEFLTYFQNEAQLEKSRLLSDRFSAERPKGSFSTLEIQRTEQGDSAMYLCASGQGSEAFFGQGTRLTVV.

In DNA form, the CDR3 reads TGCGCCAGCAGCCGGCCTAGCATCCCAGAGACCCAGTACTTC. Translation gives CASSRPSIPETQYF. The chain carries TRBV4-1 and TRBJ2-5, with D possibly being TRBD2 (5 bases). The length of the CDR3 is 14 residues. V shed 4 bases and J shed 4 bases, with 13 bases lying between them. Germline V CDR1 and CDR2: MGHRA, YSYEKL.

This clone was counted a single time. The rearrangement joins TRBV5-1 to TRBJ2-1, with D perhaps matching TRBD1 (5 bases). Trimming shortened V by 1 base and J by 5 bases, and 13 bases separated the two germline ends. Germline V gives CDR1 SGHRS, CDR2 YFSETQ. This CDR3 is 15 amino acids long. The CDR3 is CASSLTRAPHNEQFF. CDR3 bases: TGCGCCAGCAGCTTGACCAGGGCCCCCCACAATGAGCAGTTCTTC.

The chain recombines TRBV7-2 with TRBJ1-2; 7 nucleotides align to TRBD1. V dropped 6 bases and J dropped 4; count of bases not matched to a gene: 11. The CDR3 loop spans 15 amino acids. CDR1 and CDR2 from the germline V gene are SGHTA and FQGNSA. CDR3 coding DNA: TGTGCCAGCAGTTTAACCACCGGGGACAGCTATGGCTACACCTTC. It yields the protein CASSLTTGDSYGYTF.

This rearrangement joins TRBV19 to TRBJ1-1; D remains ambiguous. V was pared by 9 bases and J by 1 base, with 9 bases between. The CDR3 spans 12 residues. Germline values: CDR1 LNHDA, CDR2 SQIVND (reference sequence). DNA of the CDR3: TGTGCCAGCCAAGGAGGGAACACTGAAGCTTTCTTT. Translation: CASQGGNTEAFF. Looking up the rest from reference TRBV19 and TRBJ1-1 gives the full variable domain: DGGITQSPKYLFRKEGQNVTLSCEQNLNHDAMYWYRQDPGQGLRLIYYSQIVNDFQKGDIAEGYSVSREKKESFPLTVTSAQKNPTAFYLCASQGGNTEAFFGQGTRLTVV.

V usage is TRBV2 and J usage is TRBJ2-3, with 9 positions matching TRBD2. V shed 6 bases, J shed 2 bases, and the junction held 9 bases outside the gene matches. CDR3 length equals 16 residues. Per the germline V gene, CDR1 is SNHLY and CDR2 is FYNNEI. CDR3 bases: TGTGCCAGCAGCTGGTCGGGCGGGGGGGCCACAGATACGCAGTATTTT. It specifies CASSWSGGGATDTQYF. Full variable domain (remainder filled in from reference TRBV2 and TRBJ2-3): EPEVTQTPSHQVTQMGQEVILRCVPISNHLYFYWYRQILGQKVEFLVSFYNNEISEKSEIFDDQFSVERPDGSNFTLKIRSTKLEDSAMYFCASSWSGGGATDTQYFGPGTRLTVL.

This chain uses TRBV19 with TRBJ1-1, with D hard to call. There are 13 residues in the CDR3. Germline V gives CDR1 LNHDA, CDR2 SQIVND (reference sequence). Trimming cost V 3 bases and J 3 bases, with 8 bases left between them. The CDR3 reads CASSIPPYTEAFF. DNA of the CDR3: TGTGCCAGTAGTATCCCCCCTTACACTGAAGCTTTCTTT. Using reference TRBV19 and TRBJ1-1 for the parts outside the CDR3, the full variable domain is DGGITQSPKYLFRKEGQNVTLSCEQNLNHDAMYWYRQDPGQGLRLIYYSQIVNDFQKGDIAEGYSVSREKKESFPLTVTSAQKNPTAFYLCASSIPPYTEAFFGQGTRLTVV.

This clone occurred a few times. The chain has TRBV4-1 and TRBJ1-3, with TRBD1 as a possible D gene (6 bases). Trimming removed 4 bases from V and 4 bases from J, with 14 bases in between. Germline V gives CDR1 MGHRA, CDR2 YSYEKL. The CDR3 consists of 15 residues. The CDR3 region is CASSPPGDLGNTIYF. The CDR3 DNA reads as TGCGCCAGCAGCCCTCCAGGGGATCTCGGAAACACCATATATTTT.